Below, 7 T cell receptor beta chains from the same sample are listed, as sequenced in a study of blood T cell repertoires in COVID-19. Produced via immunoSEQ multiplex PCR; TCRdb's table is partial and in-frame only. Found here are 120,000 or so clones, about 80% of them singletons; the top ten hold around 4%. The specimen sequenced was peripheral blood. The receptor source for this set is a woman in her fifties or sixties with acute or convalescent COVID-19.

The chain links TRBV10-1 to TRBJ2-3; 10 bases agree with TRBD2. V was clipped by 5 bases and J by 0 bases; unmatched bases: 2. The V gene's germline CDR1 is WNHNN and CDR2 SYGVQD (reference sequence). The CDR3 is made up of 15 amino acids. The CDR3 DNA is TGCGCCAGCAGTCGGACTAGCGGAAGCACAGATACGCAGTATTTT. Translation gives CASSRTSGSTDTQYF.

V gene TRBV19 combines with J gene TRBJ1-4; D perhaps matches TRBD1 (5 bases). The CDR3 is 15 amino acids. The germline V gene has CDR1 LNHDA and CDR2 SQIVND (reference sequence). Trimming cost V 5 bases and J 8 bases, with 18 bases left between them. The CDR3: CASSSKKQAAEKLFF. CDR3 nucleotide sequence: TGTGCCAGTAGTTCAAAAAAACAGGCCGCGGAAAAACTGTTTTTT.

The chain links TRBV30 to TRBJ2-2; no definite D call. Trimming shortened V by 3 bases and J by 6 bases, and 11 bases separated the two germline ends. Germline-derived CDR1 and CDR2 are GTSNPN and SVGIG (reference sequence). This CDR3 has 13 residues. In DNA form, the CDR3 reads TGTGCCTGGAGAATCCAAGCCCCCGGGGAGCTGTTTTTT. Residues: CAWRIQAPGELFF.

This chain links TRBV11-3 with TRBJ2-1; D is ambiguous. The CDR3 totals 15 residues. Trimming shortened V by 0 bases and J by 2 bases, and 8 bases separated the two germline ends. Germline V CDR1 and CDR2: SGHNT, YENEEA. In nucleotides, the CDR3 is TGTGCCAGCAGCTTAGATGTCGGAGCCTACAATGAGCAGTTCTTC. This translates into CASSLDVGAYNEQFF.

The table lists this clone with a few counts. This chain links TRBV6-4 with TRBJ2-3; TRBD2 aligns across 11 bases. The CDR3 totals 15 residues. The germline gives CDR1 MRHNA, CDR2 SNTAGT. The junction had 2 bases not matched to a gene; V was cut back by 4 bases and J by 2 bases. This CDR3 reads CASSALAGDTDTQYF. The CDR3 region has the DNA TGTGCCAGCAGTGCACTAGCGGGAGACACAGATACGCAGTATTTT.

The chain joins TRBV30 to TRBJ2-2; 8 bases are a match to TRBD2. V trimming: 4 bases; J trimming: 6 bases; junction bases outside the gene matches: 10. CDR3 length equals 15 residues. Germline CDR1 GTSNPN, CDR2 SVGIG (reference sequence). CDR3 sequence (DNA): TGTGCCTGGACAAAGGGACTAGTCGGGTCCGGGGAGCTGTTTTTT. This sequence encodes CAWTKGLVGSGELFF.

The chain links TRBV2 to TRBJ2-5, with D perhaps TRBD1 (6 bases). Germline CDR1 is SNHLY and CDR2 is FYNNEI. There are 12 residues in the CDR3. Trimming removed 6 bases at V and 5 bases at J, with 10 bases between. CDR3 bases: TGTGCCAGCAGCGGACAGATGGAGACCCAGTACTTC. Translating it yields CASSGQMETQYF.